Listed below are T cell receptor beta chains from one sample, sequenced in a study of T cell responses to AZD1222 COVID-19 vaccine. The data were produced by immunoSEQ multiplex PCR, yet TCRdb's version contains in-frame clones alone and is incomplete. Found here are 70,000 to 85,000 clones, roughly 88% of them singletons; the top ten hold 2% to 2.5%. The starting material was peripheral blood, obtained on day 0 of AZD1222 vaccination. The receptors come from an adult in good health. Both conserved end residues are part of each CDR3. The D gene is left open where the match is weak. Size values are once, few and many counts, or a class for expanded clones, and some rows have none.

J | D | size | V | CDR3 | DNA
TRBJ2-3 | TRBD2 | once | TRBV14 | CASSQDVSGMTDTQYF | TGTGCCAGCAGCCAAGATGTTAGCGGGATGACAGATACGCAGTATTTT
TRBJ1-1 | - | - | TRBV13 | CASSFGQLNTEAFF | TGTGCCAGCAGCTTTGGTCAGTTGAACACTGAAGCTTTCTTT
TRBJ2-1 | - | - | TRBV29-1 | CSVEAEGVFFDYNEQFF | TGCAGCGTTGAAGCAGAGGGGGTATTCTTCGACTACAATGAGCAGTTCTTC
TRBJ2-1 | TRBD1 | - | TRBV6-5 | CASRMRGPYNEQFF | TGTGCCAGCAGGATGAGGGGGCCTTACAATGAGCAGTTCTTC
TRBJ2-1 | TRBD2 | - | TRBV7-6 | CASSSLRGVTYNEQFF | TGTGCCAGCAGCTCGCTGCGGGGGGTAACCTACAATGAGCAGTTCTTC
TRBJ2-1 | TRBD2 | - | TRBV3-1/TRBV3-2 | CASSQELAAGGEQFF | TGTGCCAGCAGCCAAGAGCTAGCGGCCGGGGGTGAGCAGTTCTTC
TRBJ2-5 | TRBD2 | - | TRBV9 | CASSVAAGAETQYF | TGTGCCAGCAGCGTTGCAGCGGGAGCAGAGACCCAGTACTTC
TRBJ1-5 | - | - | TRBV3-1/TRBV3-2 | CASSQDPSGQPQHF | TGTGCCAGCAGCCAAGATCCCTCGGGTCAGCCCCAGCATTTT
TRBJ2-7 | TRBD1 | few | TRBV7-9 | CASSSTGGRVEQYF | TGTGCCAGCAGCTCGACAGGGGGCCGAGTGGAGCAGTACTTC
TRBJ2-4 | - | - | TRBV7-6 | CASSLDRASGNIQYF | TGTGCCAGCAGCTTAGACAGGGCAAGTGGGAACATTCAGTACTTC
TRBJ2-2 | - | - | TRBV7-2 | CASSPLQGPGELFF | TGTGCCAGCAGCCCGTTACAGGGCCCCGGGGAGCTGTTTTTT